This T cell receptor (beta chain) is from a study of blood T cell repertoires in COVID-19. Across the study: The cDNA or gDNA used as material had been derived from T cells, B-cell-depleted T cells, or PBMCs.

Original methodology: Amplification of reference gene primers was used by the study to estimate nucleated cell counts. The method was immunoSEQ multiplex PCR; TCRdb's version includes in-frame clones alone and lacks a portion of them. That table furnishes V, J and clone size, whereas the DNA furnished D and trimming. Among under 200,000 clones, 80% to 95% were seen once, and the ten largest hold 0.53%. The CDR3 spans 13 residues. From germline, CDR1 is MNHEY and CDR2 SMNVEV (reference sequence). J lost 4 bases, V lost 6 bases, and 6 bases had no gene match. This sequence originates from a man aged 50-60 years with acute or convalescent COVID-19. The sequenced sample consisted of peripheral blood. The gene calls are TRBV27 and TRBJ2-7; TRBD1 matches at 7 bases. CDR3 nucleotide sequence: TGTGCCAGCAGACGTGTGGACAGGTACGAGCAGTACTTC. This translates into CASRRVDRYEQYF.